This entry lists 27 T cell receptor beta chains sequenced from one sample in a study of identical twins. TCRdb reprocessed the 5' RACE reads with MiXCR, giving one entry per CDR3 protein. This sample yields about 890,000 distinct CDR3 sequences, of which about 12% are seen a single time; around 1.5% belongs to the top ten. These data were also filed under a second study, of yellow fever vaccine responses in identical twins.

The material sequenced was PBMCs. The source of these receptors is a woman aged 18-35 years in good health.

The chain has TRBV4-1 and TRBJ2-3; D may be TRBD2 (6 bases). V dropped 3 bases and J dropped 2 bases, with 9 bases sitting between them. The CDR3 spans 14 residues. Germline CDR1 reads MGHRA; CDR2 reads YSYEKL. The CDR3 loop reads CASSHLLATDTQYF. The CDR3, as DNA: TGCGCCAGCAGCCATTTACTAGCCACAGATACGCAGTATTTT.

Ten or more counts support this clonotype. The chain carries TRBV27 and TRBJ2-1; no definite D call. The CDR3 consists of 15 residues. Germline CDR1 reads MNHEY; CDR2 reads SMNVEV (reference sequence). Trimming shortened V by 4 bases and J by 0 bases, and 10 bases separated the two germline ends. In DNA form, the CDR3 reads TGTGCCAGCAGTTGGACCGAGGCCTCCTACAATGAGCAGTTCTTC. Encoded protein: CASSWTEASYNEQFF.

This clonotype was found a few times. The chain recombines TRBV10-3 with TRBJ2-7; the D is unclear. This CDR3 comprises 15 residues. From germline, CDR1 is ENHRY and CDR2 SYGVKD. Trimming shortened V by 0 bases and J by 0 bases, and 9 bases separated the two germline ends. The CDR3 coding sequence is TGTGCCATCAGTGAGTCCCCCGGTAGCTCCTACGAGCAGTACTTC. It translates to CAISESPGSSYEQYF.

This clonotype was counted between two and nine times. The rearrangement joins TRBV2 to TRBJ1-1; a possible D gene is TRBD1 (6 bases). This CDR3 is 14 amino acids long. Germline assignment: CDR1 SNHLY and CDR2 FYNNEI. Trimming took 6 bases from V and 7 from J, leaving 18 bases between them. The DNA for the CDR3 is TGTGCCAGCAGCGCTCAACGGACAGCGAATGAAGCTTTCTTT. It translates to CASSAQRTANEAFF.

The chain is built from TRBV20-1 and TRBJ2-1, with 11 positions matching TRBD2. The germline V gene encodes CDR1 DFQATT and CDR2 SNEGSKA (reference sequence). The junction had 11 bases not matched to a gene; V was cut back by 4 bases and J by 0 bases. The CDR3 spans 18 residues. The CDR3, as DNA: TGCAGTGCTACACCCACTAGCGGGGGCTTCTCCTCCTACAATGAGCAGTTCTTC. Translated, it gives CSATPTSGGFSSYNEQFF.

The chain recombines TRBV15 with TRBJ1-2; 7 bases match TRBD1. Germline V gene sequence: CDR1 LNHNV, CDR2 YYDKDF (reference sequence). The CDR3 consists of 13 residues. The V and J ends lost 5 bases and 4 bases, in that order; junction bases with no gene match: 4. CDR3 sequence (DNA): TGTGCCACCAGCGGTGACAGGGTCTATGGCTACACCTTC. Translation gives CATSGDRVYGYTF.

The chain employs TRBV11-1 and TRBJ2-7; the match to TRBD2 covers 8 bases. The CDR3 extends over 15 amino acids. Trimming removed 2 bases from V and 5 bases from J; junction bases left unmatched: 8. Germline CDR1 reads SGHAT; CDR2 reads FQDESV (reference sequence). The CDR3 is CASSLSGGLGDEQYF. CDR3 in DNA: TGTGCCAGCAGCTTATCGGGAGGGCTGGGCGACGAGCAGTACTTC.

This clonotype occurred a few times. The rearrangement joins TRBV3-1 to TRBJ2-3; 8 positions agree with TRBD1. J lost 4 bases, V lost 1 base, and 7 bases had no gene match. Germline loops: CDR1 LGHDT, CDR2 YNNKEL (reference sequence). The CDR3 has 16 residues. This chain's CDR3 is CASSQADREVADTQYF. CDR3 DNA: TGTGCCAGCAGCCAAGCGGACAGGGAAGTAGCAGATACGCAGTATTTT.

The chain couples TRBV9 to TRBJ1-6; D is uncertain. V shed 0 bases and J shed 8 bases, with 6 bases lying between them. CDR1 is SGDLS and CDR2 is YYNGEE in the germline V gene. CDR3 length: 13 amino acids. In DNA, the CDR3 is TGTGCCAGCAGCGTAGTTCTGGATTCACCCCTCCACTTT. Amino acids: CASSVVLDSPLHF.

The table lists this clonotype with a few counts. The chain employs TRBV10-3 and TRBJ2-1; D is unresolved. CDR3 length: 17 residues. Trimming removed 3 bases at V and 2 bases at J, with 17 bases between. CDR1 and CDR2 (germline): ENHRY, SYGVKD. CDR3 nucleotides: TGTGCCATCAGTGATAGTAAGGAGCGAACCCCCTACAATGAGCAGTTCTTC. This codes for CAISDSKERTPYNEQFF.

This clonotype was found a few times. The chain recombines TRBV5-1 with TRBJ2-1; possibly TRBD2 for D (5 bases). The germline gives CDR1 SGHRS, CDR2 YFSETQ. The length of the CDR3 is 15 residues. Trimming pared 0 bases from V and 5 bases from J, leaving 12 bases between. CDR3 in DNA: TGCGCCAGCAGCTTGGGAGGGAGTTACAACAATGAGCAGTTCTTC. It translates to CASSLGGSYNNEQFF.

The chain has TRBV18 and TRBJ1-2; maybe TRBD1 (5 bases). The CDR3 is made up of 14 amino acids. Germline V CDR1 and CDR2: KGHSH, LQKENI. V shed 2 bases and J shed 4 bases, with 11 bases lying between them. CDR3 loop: CASSPTSGPYGYTF. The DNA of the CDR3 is TGTGCCAGCTCACCAACGTCAGGGCCCTATGGCTACACCTTC.

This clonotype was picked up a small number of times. The DNA for the CDR3 is TGTGCCAGCAGTTACTCGAACGCATACGAGCAGTACGTC. Its protein is CASSYSNAYEQYV. This sequence joins TRBV6-6 and TRBJ2-7; D not resolved. CDR3 length equals 13 residues. V lost 0 bases to trimming and J lost 4 bases, with 7 bases between them. Germline CDR1 and CDR2: MNHNY and SVGAGI (reference sequence).

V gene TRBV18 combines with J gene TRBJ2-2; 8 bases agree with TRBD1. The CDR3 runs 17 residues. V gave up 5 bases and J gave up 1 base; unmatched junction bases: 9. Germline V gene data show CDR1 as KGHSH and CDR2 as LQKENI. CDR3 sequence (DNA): TGTGCCAGCTCATCCGACAGGGGATTTGAGAACACCGGGGAGCTGTTTTTT. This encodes CASSSDRGFENTGELFF.

The CDR3 loop reads CASSPFSGSYEQYF. DNA for the CDR3: TGTGCCAGCAGCCCCTTCTCCGGGTCCTACGAGCAGTACTTC. The chain joins TRBV7-9 to TRBJ2-7, with unresolved D. The CDR3 spans 14 residues. V was cut by 5 bases and J by 1 base, with 12 bases left in between. The germline V gene has CDR1 SEHNR and CDR2 FQNEAQ (reference sequence).

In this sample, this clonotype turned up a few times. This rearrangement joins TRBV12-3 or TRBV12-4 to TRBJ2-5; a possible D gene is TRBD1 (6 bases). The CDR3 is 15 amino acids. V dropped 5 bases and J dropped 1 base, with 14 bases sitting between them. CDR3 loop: CASSVFRGPQETQYF. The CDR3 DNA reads TGTGCCAGCAGTGTGTTCAGGGGTCCCCAAGAGACCCAGTACTTC.

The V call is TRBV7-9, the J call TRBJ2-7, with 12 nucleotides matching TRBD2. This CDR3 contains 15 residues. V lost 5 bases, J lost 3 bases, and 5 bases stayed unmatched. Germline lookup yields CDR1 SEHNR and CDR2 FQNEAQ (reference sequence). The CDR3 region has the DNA TGTGCCAGCAGCAAAACTAGCGGGAGGCTCTACGAGCAGTACTTC. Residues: CASSKTSGRLYEQYF.

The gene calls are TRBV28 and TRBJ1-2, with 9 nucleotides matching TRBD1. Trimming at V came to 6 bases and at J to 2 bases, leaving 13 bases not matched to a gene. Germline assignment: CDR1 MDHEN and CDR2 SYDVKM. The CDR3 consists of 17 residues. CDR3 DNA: TGTGCCAGCAGCCCAGAAGGGACAGGGCCCAGGAACTATGGCTACACCTTC. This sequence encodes CASSPEGTGPRNYGYTF.

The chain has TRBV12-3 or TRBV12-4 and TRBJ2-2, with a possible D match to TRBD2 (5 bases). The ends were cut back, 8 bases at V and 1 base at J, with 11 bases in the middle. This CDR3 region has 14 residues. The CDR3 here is CASPGLMNTGELFF. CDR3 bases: TGTGCCAGCCCCGGACTGATGAACACCGGGGAGCTGTTTTTT.

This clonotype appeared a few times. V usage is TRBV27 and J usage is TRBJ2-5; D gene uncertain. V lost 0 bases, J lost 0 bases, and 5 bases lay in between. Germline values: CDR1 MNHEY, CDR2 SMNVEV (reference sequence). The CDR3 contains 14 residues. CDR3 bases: TGTGCCAGCAGTTTATCCCGGGACCAAGAGACCCAGTACTTC. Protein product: CASSLSRDQETQYF.

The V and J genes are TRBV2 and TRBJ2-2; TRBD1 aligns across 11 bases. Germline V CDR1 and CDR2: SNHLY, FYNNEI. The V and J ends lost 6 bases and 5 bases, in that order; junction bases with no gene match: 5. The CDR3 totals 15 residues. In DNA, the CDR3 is TGTGCCAGCAGGAGGGACAGGGGGGGGACCGGGGAGCTGTTTTTT. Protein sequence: CASRRDRGGTGELFF.

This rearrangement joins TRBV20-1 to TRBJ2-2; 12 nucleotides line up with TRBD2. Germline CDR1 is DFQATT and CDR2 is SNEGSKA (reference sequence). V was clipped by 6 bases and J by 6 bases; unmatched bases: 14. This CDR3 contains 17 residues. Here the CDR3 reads CSAPQSSGGAFPGELFF. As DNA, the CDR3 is TGCAGTGCCCCGCAATCTAGCGGGGGGGCATTCCCCGGGGAGCTGTTTTTT.

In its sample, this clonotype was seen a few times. The CDR3 is CASNSYLAGGQETQYF. In DNA, the CDR3 is TGTGCCAGCAACTCCTATCTAGCGGGGGGGCAGGAGACCCAGTACTTC. This chain links TRBV6-1 with TRBJ2-5; 12 bases align to TRBD2. Germline lookup yields CDR1 MNHNS and CDR2 SASEGT. The CDR3 contains 16 residues. The V segment lost 7 bases and the J segment 5 bases; nucleotides outside the gene matches: 11.

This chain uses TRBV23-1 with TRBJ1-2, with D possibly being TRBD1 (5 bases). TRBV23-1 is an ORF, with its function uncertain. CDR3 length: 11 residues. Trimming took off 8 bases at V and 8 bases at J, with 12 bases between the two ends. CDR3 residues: CASGGGSGYTF. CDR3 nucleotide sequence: TGCGCCAGCGGGGGAGGTTCCGGCTACACCTTC.

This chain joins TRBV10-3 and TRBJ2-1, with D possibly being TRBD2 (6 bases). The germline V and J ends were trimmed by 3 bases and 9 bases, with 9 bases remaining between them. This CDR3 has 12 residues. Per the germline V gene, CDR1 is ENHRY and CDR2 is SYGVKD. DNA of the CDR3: TGTGCCATCAGTGAAACCGGGGGTGAGCAGTTCTTC. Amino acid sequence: CAISETGGEQFF.

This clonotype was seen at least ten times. The CDR3 nucleotides are TGCGCCAGCAGCTTGGCCGGAAGTGCAACTAATGAAAAACTGTTTTTT. Its translation is CASSLAGSATNEKLFF. V and J are TRBV5-1 and TRBJ1-4, with D hard to call. Between the trimmed V and J ends, which lost 0 bases and 0 bases, there was a span of 9 bases. Germline V gene data show CDR1 as SGHRS and CDR2 as YFSETQ. This CDR3 comprises 16 residues. Complete variable domain (other parts from reference TRBV5-1 and TRBJ1-4): KAGVTQTPRYLIKTRGQQVTLSCSPISGHRSVSWYQQTPGQGLQFLFEYFSETQRNKGNFPGRFSGRQFSNSRSEMNVSTLELGDSALYLCASSLAGSATNEKLFFGSGTQLSVL.

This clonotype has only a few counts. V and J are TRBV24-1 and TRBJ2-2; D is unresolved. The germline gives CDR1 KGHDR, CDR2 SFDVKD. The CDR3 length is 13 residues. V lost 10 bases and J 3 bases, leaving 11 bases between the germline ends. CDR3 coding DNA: TGTGCCACAGGTCTTGGGGACACCGGGGAGCTGTTTTTT. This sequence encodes CATGLGDTGELFF.